Listed here are 21 T cell receptor beta chains from one sample, sequenced in a study of patients and donors after allogeneic stem cell transplantation. TCRdb reprocessed the RT-PCR reads via MiXCR and lists one record per CDR3 protein. The table shows 900,000 to 1,000,000 distinct CDR3 sequences, with roughly 18% occurring only once. The source material was blood, either unsorted or a sorted T cell fraction (not recorded which). The receptors were gathered from a human donor who was either an allogeneic HSCT recipient or a stem cell or donor lymphocyte infusion donor (not recorded which). It is not recorded whose cells these are; they may come from a transplant donor.

The CDR3: CASSGTAAWKQYF. In DNA form, the CDR3 reads TGTGCCAGCAGCGGGACAGCGGCCTGGAAGCAGTACTTC. The chain combines TRBV6-1 with TRBJ2-7; 7 bases map to TRBD1. This CDR3 spans 13 amino acids. CDR1 and CDR2 from the germline V gene are MNHNS and SASEGT. Trimming at V came to 6 bases and at J to 8 bases, leaving 10 bases not matched to a gene.

In its sample, this clonotype was seen many times. The chain couples TRBV5-1 to TRBJ2-7; D is tentatively TRBD1 or TRBD2 (6 bases each). CDR3 length equals 14 residues. V was shortened by 4 bases and J by 3 bases, with 14 bases between the two germline ends. Germline assignment: CDR1 SGHRS and CDR2 YFSETQ. The CDR3 DNA reads as TGCGCCAGCAGCCAAAGGGGGGATGGCTACGAGCAGTACTTC. This codes for CASSQRGDGYEQYF.

This clonotype was detected only a few times. The V call is TRBV12-3 or TRBV12-4, the J call TRBJ1-2; 8 nucleotides line up with TRBD1. V dropped 4 bases and J dropped 4; count of bases not matched to a gene: 5. The CDR3 covers 14 residues. The chain's CDR3 is CASSSRTGPYGYTF. CDR3 sequence (DNA): TGTGCCAGCAGTTCTCGGACAGGGCCCTATGGCTACACCTTC.

This chain uses TRBV6-1 with TRBJ1-2; a weak D match, TRBD1 (5 bases). Trimming left V 6 bases short and J 0 bases short, with 14 bases between. There are 15 residues in the CDR3. Looked up from germline, CDR1 is MNHNS and CDR2 is SASEGT. CDR3 residues: CASSTGGQTNYGYTF. The CDR3 DNA follows: TGTGCCAGCAGCACGGGAGGACAAACTAACTATGGCTACACCTTC.

This clonotype was seen more than once but under ten times. The rearrangement links TRBV3-1 to TRBJ1-6; D possibly corresponds to TRBD1 (6 bases). The V end lost 8 bases, the J end lost 8 bases, and 13 bases lay between the germline ends. Germline V gene lookup returns CDR1 LGHDT and CDR2 YNNKEL (reference sequence). This CDR3 is 13 amino acids long. The CDR3 DNA is TGTGCCAGCGGAGGGCCAGGGGATTCACCCCTCCACTTT. Amino acids: CASGGPGDSPLHF. Looking up the rest from reference TRBV3-1 and TRBJ1-6 gives the full variable domain: DTAVSQTPKYLVTQMGNDKSIKCEQNLGHDTMYWYKQDSKKFLKIMFSYNNKELIINETVPNRFSPKSPDKAHLNLHINSLELGDSAVYFCASGGPGDSPLHFGNGTRLTVT.

The chain is built from TRBV9 and TRBJ1-1; TRBD1 matches at 10 bases. The V segment lost 4 bases and the J segment 2 bases; nucleotides outside the gene matches: 11. From germline, CDR1 is SGDLS and CDR2 YYNGEE. The CDR3 contains 17 residues. CDR3 DNA sequence: TGTGCCAGCAGCCCCAGGGACAGGGGACGGTTTAACACTGAAGCTTTCTTT. Translated: CASSPRDRGRFNTEAFF. The full variable domain, rest sourced from reference TRBV9 and TRBJ1-1, is DSGVTQTPKHLITATGQRVTLRCSPRSGDLSVYWYQQSLDQGLQFLIQYYNGEERAKGNILERFSAQQFPDLHSELNLSSLELGDSALYFCASSPRDRGRFNTEAFFGQGTRLTVV.

This clonotype was recorded a few times. CDR3 in amino acids: CASSLAQGTTNEKLFF. DNA for the CDR3: TGTGCCAGCAGCTTAGCGCAGGGGACAACTAATGAAAAACTGTTTTTT. The chain joins TRBV7-9 to TRBJ1-4; possibly TRBD1 for D (6 bases). Germline loops: CDR1 SEHNR, CDR2 FQNEAQ (reference sequence). V shed 0 bases and J shed 0 bases, with 8 bases lying between them. CDR3 size: 16 residues.

This clonotype has more than one count but fewer than ten. The DNA of the CDR3 is TGTGCCAGCAAAGCGACAGGTAAAGGCTACAATGAGCAGTTCTTC. Translating gives CASKATGKGYNEQFF. The chain employs TRBV6-1 and TRBJ2-1, with a tentative D call TRBD1 (6 bases). V lost 7 bases and J lost 3, with 16 bases in between. This CDR3 contains 15 residues. Per the germline V gene, CDR1 is MNHNS and CDR2 is SASEGT.

This clonotype was observed a few times. The genes are TRBV6-1 and TRBJ1-6; D gene unclear. Per the germline V gene, CDR1 is MNHNS and CDR2 is SASEGT. The CDR3 contains 16 residues. Trimming removed 5 bases from V and 0 bases from J, with 11 bases in between. The CDR3 loop is CASSNGPSSYNSPLHF. The CDR3 DNA is TGTGCCAGCAGTAACGGACCGAGCTCCTATAATTCACCCCTCCACTTT.

This clonotype was recorded once. DNA of the CDR3: TGTGCCAGCAGTCCGCGGTTTGTGTACGAGCAGTACTTC. As protein: CASSPRFVYEQYF. The chain combines TRBV27 with TRBJ2-7; no clear D gene. The CDR3 is made up of 13 amino acids. Germline values: CDR1 MNHEY, CDR2 SMNVEV (reference sequence). V dropped 5 bases and J dropped 4 bases, with 12 bases sitting between them.

The CDR3 nucleotides read TGTGCCAGCACCGTGGGGGGAGGGAACACCGGGGAGCTGTTTTTT. Protein: CASTVGGGNTGELFF. The chain has TRBV7-2 and TRBJ2-2; maybe TRBD2 (6 bases). Germline lookup yields CDR1 SGHTA and CDR2 FQGNSA. V lost 7 bases and J lost 1, with 13 bases in between. This CDR3 contains 15 residues. Full variable domain (missing parts from reference TRBV7-2 and TRBJ2-2): GAGVSQSPSNKVTEKGKDVELRCDPISGHTALYWYRQSLGQGLEFLIYFQGNSAPDKSGLPSDRFSAERTGGSVSTLTIQRTQQEDSAVYLCASTVGGGNTGELFFGEGSRLTVL.

This clonotype was counted many times. This chain joins TRBV7-2 and TRBJ2-3; D gene uncertain. The CDR3 runs 13 residues. Trimming pared 0 bases from V and 5 bases from J, leaving 6 bases between. CDR1 is SGHTA, CDR2 FQGNSA, per germline. Here the CDR3 DNA reads TGTGCCAGCAGCTTAGCGTTTATAGATACGCAGTATTTT. The encoded protein is CASSLAFIDTQYF.

This chain uses TRBV21-1 with TRBJ2-7; the table gives TRBD1 as D, unverified against the DNA. TRBV21-1 is a known pseudogene. The CDR3 extends over 14 amino acids. The CDR3 loop reads CASSNPGGAYEQYF. As DNA, the CDR3 is TGTGCCAGCAGCAATCCTGGGGGCGCGTACGAGCAGTACTTC.

This clonotype was detected ten times or more. The V call is TRBV7-2, the J call TRBJ1-2; 9 bases agree with TRBD1. This CDR3 is 14 amino acids long. V trimming: 1 base; J trimming: 4 bases; junction bases outside the gene matches: 1. Germline CDR1 reads SGHTA; CDR2 reads FQGNSA. The CDR3 region has the DNA TGTGCCAGCAGCTTAGGGGACAGGGTCTATGGCTACACCTTC. This translates into CASSLGDRVYGYTF.

The rearrangement links TRBV9 to TRBJ2-5; D is unresolved. The CDR3 has 15 amino acids. Between the trimmed V and J ends, which lost 0 bases and 3 bases, there was a span of 12 bases. Looked up from germline, CDR1 is SGDLS and CDR2 is YYNGEE. The CDR3 coding sequence is TGTGCCAGCAGCGTAGTGAGTGGCGGTAAAGAGACCCAGTACTTC. Translated, it gives CASSVVSGGKETQYF.

This clonotype was observed a handful of times. The chain employs TRBV12-3 or TRBV12-4 and TRBJ2-3, with 7 bases aligning to TRBD1. The junction had 5 bases not matched to a gene; V was cut back by 5 bases and J by 3 bases. The CDR3 spans 14 residues. CDR3 DNA sequence: TGTGCCAGCAGTGTTCGACAGGGTACAGATACGCAGTATTTT. This translates into CASSVRQGTDTQYF.

The rearrangement uses TRBV5-1 and TRBJ1-6; D is perhaps TRBD1 (5 bases). With 4 bases removed from V and 5 bases from J, the gap between germline ends came to 13 bases. The CDR3 spans 15 residues. Germline CDR1 is SGHRS and CDR2 is YFSETQ. CDR3 loop: CASSLGTVNNSPLHF. CDR3 nucleotides: TGCGCCAGCAGCCTCGGGACGGTTAATAATTCACCCCTCCACTTT.

This chain uses TRBV6-1 with TRBJ1-5; D is perhaps TRBD1 (6 bases). V shed 7 bases and J shed 0 bases, with 13 bases lying between them. Looked up from germline, CDR1 is MNHNS and CDR2 is SASEGT. The CDR3 is 15 residues long. This chain's CDR3 is CASTQGRFSNQPQHF. As DNA, the CDR3 is TGTGCCAGCACCCAGGGGCGATTTAGCAATCAGCCCCAGCATTTT.

In this sample, this clonotype turned up a few times. The rearrangement links TRBV3-1 to TRBJ2-2; 8 bases are a match to TRBD1. The CDR3 loop spans 17 amino acids. V lost 2 bases, J lost 5 bases, and 10 bases stayed unmatched. Germline assignment: CDR1 LGHDT and CDR2 YNNKEL (reference sequence). CDR3 nucleotides: TGTGCCAGCAGCCAAAGAAACAGGGGGATATGGACCGGGGAGCTGTTTTTT. This translates into CASSQRNRGIWTGELFF.

The genes are TRBV2 and TRBJ2-1; possibly TRBD1 for D (6 bases). The CDR3 loop spans 12 amino acids. With 6 bases removed from V and 15 bases from J, the gap between germline ends came to 18 bases. Germline V gives CDR1 SNHLY, CDR2 FYNNEI. The CDR3 region is CASSPWTMGAFF. The CDR3 DNA reads TGTGCCAGCAGCCCCTGGACCATGGGGGCGTTCTTC.

This clonotype was seen only a few times. The chain employs TRBV20-1 and TRBJ1-2; 11 bases are a match to TRBD1. Looked up from germline, CDR1 is DFQATT and CDR2 is SNEGSKA (reference sequence). V gave up 4 bases and J gave up 10 bases; unmatched junction bases: 8. This CDR3 comprises 13 residues. The CDR3: CSATPDRGRIYTF. CDR3 nucleotide sequence: TGCAGTGCTACCCCGGACAGGGGGCGCATCTACACCTTC.